The clone carrying this T cell receptor (beta chain) appeared a few times. Its matching antigen is unknown. CDR3 length: 17 amino acids. 60 Vbeta and 13 Jbeta primers were used in PCR. This table comes from immunoSEQ multiplex PCR, and its TCRdb copy is limited to in-frame clones, with some not included. The sample shows around 300,000 clones, 65% to 85% of them seen only once. This sample was taken from a study of cytomegalovirus exposure and HLA in healthy donors. Overall study findings and caveats: The authors later linked a missense DCLRE1C variant to TCR beta V- and J-gene trimming. Rare sequences made up most TCRs, while some public TCRs were found in many donors. In a later analysis, the majority of CMV-associated beta chains seemingly showed HLA restriction.

This rearrangement joins TRBV21-1 to TRBJ2-2; whether TRBD1, the table's D call, matches the DNA was not checked. TRBV21-1 is given as a pseudogene. The sample taken for sequencing was PBMCs. The receptor comes from a female donor in good health and CMV-seronegative. CDR3 DNA sequence: TGTGCCAGCAGCAAGAGATCAGGACTCGAAGGGGGCGGGGAGCTGTTTTTT. It translates to CASSKRSGLEGGGELFF.